These 12 T cell receptor beta chains were all obtained from the same sample, sequenced in a study of cytomegalovirus exposure and HLA in healthy donors. The PCR contained 60 Vbeta and 13 Jbeta primers. Method: immunoSEQ multiplex PCR; TCRdb's copy keeps in-frame clones and lacks some. This sample has some 120,000 clones; approximately 80% occur once, and the top ten carry about 3.4%. The specimen sequenced was PBMCs. Source of these receptors: a man aged 25-45 years in good health and CMV-seronegative.

The genes are TRBV5-1 and TRBJ2-7, with D perhaps matching TRBD1 (5 bases). V was cut by 3 bases and J by 1 base, with 11 bases left in between. The CDR3 length is 14 residues. CDR1 SGHRS and CDR2 YFSETQ come from the germline V gene. This CDR3 reads CASSSMTASYEQYF. CDR3 DNA: TGCGCCAGCAGCTCCATGACAGCTTCCTACGAGCAGTACTTC.

The chain combines TRBV6-5 with TRBJ1-2; no clear D. The CDR3 sequence is 12 residues long. Germline V gene sequence: CDR1 MNHEY, CDR2 SVGAGI. V was clipped by 8 bases and J by 8 bases, with 15 bases between them. In nucleotides, the CDR3 is TGTGCCAGCTATGGGCCCGCAGAGGGCTACACCTTC. Protein: CASYGPAEGYTF.

V usage is TRBV5-1 and J usage is TRBJ1-2; D unresolved. Trimming left V 6 bases short and J 4 bases short, with 16 bases between. CDR1 is SGHRS, CDR2 YFSETQ, per germline. CDR3 length: 14 residues. CDR3 loop: CASKLNWLVYGYTF. CDR3 nucleotides: TGCGCCAGCAAATTGAATTGGCTCGTCTATGGCTACACCTTC.

The table lists this clone with a count of one. A junction end diverges from the germline sequence, so it may reflect a read error. Other DNA sequences of this sample code for an identical CDR3. The chain couples TRBV28 to TRBJ2-7; no clear D. The CDR3 extends over 14 amino acids. CDR1 is MDHEN and CDR2 is SYDVKM in the germline V gene. The CDR3 reads CASSLSVRGYEQYF. The CDR3 DNA follows: TGTGCCAGCAGCTTATCCGTCCGAGGCTACGAGCAGTACTTC.

The chain combines TRBV7-9 with TRBJ2-1; TRBD1 might be the D (6 bases). The CDR3 is 17 residues long. The V and J ends lost 5 bases and 4 bases respectively, with 21 bases between them. Germline CDR1 SEHNR, CDR2 FQNEAQ (reference sequence). The CDR3: CASSPTDRPITYNEQFF. CDR3 sequence (DNA): TGTGCCAGCAGCCCTACCGACAGGCCGATAACATACAATGAGCAGTTCTTC.

This chain joins TRBV4-1 and TRBJ2-7; 7 bases match TRBD2. Trimming took 4 bases from V and 4 from J; bases not matched to a gene: 10. The CDR3 sequence is 15 residues long. The germline gives CDR1 MGHRA, CDR2 YSYEKL. For the CDR3, the DNA is TGCGCCAGCAGCCCCGGGCCGGGAGGTAGTTACGAGCAGTACTTC. It yields the protein CASSPGPGGSYEQYF.

This chain connects TRBV7-6 to TRBJ1-3; 7 bases agree with TRBD1. CDR3 length: 15 amino acids. J was trimmed by 6 bases and V by 7 bases; bases with no gene match: 12. Per germline, CDR1 SGHVS and CDR2 FNYEAQ. The CDR3 loop reads CASTPNRGTLNTIYF. The CDR3 DNA sequence: TGTGCCAGCACCCCAAACAGGGGAACTTTAAACACCATATATTTT.

The rearrangement uses TRBV19 and TRBJ1-3, with 7 bases fitting TRBD1. Germline lookup yields CDR1 LNHDA and CDR2 SQIVND (reference sequence). This CDR3 comprises 15 residues. Trimming cost V 6 bases and J 2 bases; bases outside gene matches: 7. Here the CDR3 DNA reads TGTGCCAGTAGCGTTTACAGGGGAGCTGGAAACACCATATATTTT. It is translated as CASSVYRGAGNTIYF.

V is TRBV10-1 and J is TRBJ2-1, with a weak D call TRBD1 (5 bases). The CDR3 covers 14 residues. Germline CDR1 reads WNHNN; CDR2 reads SYGVQD (reference sequence). V gave up 0 bases and J gave up 13 bases, with 16 bases separating them. The CDR3 DNA reads TGCGCCAGCAGTGAGTCGACTCAGGGCAGACACCAGTTCTTC. Translating it yields CASSESTQGRHQFF.

The genes are TRBV11-3 and TRBJ1-2; 7 bases map to TRBD1. Germline CDR1 reads SGHNT; CDR2 reads YENEEA. CDR3 length: 13 residues. With V trimmed by 4 bases and J by 8 bases, 7 bases remained unmatched. The CDR3 is CASSSEQGTGYTF. DNA of the CDR3: TGTGCCAGCAGCTCGGAACAGGGGACCGGCTACACCTTC.

The rearrangement uses TRBV5-1 and TRBJ2-7; D remains ambiguous. The germline CDR1 and CDR2 sequences are SGHRS and YFSETQ. This CDR3 spans 13 amino acids. Trimming shortened V by 0 bases and J by 4 bases, and 8 bases separated the two germline ends. The CDR3 coding sequence is TGCGCCAGCAGCTTGGCTCTGAGATACGAGCAGTACTTC. Amino acids: CASSLALRYEQYF.

The chain joins TRBV7-3 to TRBJ2-3; D perhaps matches TRBD1 (5 bases). This CDR3 is 13 amino acids long. V shed 5 bases and J shed 4 bases, with 10 bases lying between them. CDR1 is SGHTA and CDR2 is FQGTGA in the germline V gene. The CDR3 bases are TGTGCCAGCAGCCCTGGGGCCCCAGATACGCAGTATTTT. Translated: CASSPGAPDTQYF.